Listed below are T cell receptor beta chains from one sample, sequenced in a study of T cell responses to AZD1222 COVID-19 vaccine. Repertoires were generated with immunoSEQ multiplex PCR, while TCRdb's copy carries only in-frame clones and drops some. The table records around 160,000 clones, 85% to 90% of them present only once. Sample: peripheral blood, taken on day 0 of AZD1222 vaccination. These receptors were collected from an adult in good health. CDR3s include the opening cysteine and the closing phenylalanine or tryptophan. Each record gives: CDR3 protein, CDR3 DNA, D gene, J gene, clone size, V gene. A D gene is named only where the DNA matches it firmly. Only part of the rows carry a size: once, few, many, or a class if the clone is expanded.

cdr3_aa: CASSKGIGAGGSLSGNTIYF
cdr3_nt: TGTGCCAGCAGCAAAGGAATCGGCGCAGGGGGCTCCCTCTCTGGAAACACCATATATTTT
d_call: NA
j_call: TRBJ1-3
clone_size: NA
v_call: TRBV21-1

cdr3_aa: CAWSGGLVAYGYTF
cdr3_nt: TGTGCCTGGAGTGGGGGCCTCGTAGCCTATGGCTACACCTTC
d_call: NA
j_call: TRBJ1-2
clone_size: NA
v_call: TRBV30

cdr3_aa: CASSFGTAGNEQFF
cdr3_nt: TGTGCCAGCAGTTTCGGGACCGCGGGGAATGAGCAGTTCTTC
d_call: NA
j_call: TRBJ2-1
clone_size: few
v_call: TRBV7-2

cdr3_aa: CASSLASLAVYEQYF
cdr3_nt: TGTGCCAGCAGCTTGGCATCACTAGCCGTCTACGAGCAGTACTTC
d_call: NA
j_call: TRBJ2-7
clone_size: NA
v_call: TRBV5-6

cdr3_aa: CASVEGANTEAFF
cdr3_nt: TGTGCCAGCGTAGAGGGGGCGAACACTGAAGCTTTCTTT
d_call: TRBD1
j_call: TRBJ1-1
clone_size: once
v_call: TRBV14

cdr3_aa: CASSLRSSGRGNEQFF
cdr3_nt: TGTGCCAGCAGCTTAAGGTCTAGCGGGAGAGGTAATGAGCAGTTCTTC
d_call: TRBD2
j_call: TRBJ2-1
clone_size: NA
v_call: TRBV7-2

cdr3_aa: CASSLGGGGPYEQYF
cdr3_nt: TGCGCCAGCAGCTTGGGTGGAGGGGGCCCCTACGAGCAGTACTTC
d_call: NA
j_call: TRBJ2-7
clone_size: NA
v_call: TRBV5-1

cdr3_aa: CASSPGQGASGNTIYF
cdr3_nt: TGTGCCAGCAGCCCGGGACAGGGGGCGTCTGGAAACACCATATATTTT
d_call: TRBD1
j_call: TRBJ1-3
clone_size: NA
v_call: TRBV3-1/TRBV3-2

cdr3_aa: CASSQVGRDYQPQHF
cdr3_nt: TGTGCCAGCAGCCAAGTGGGACGTGATTATCAGCCCCAGCATTTT
d_call: NA
j_call: TRBJ1-5
clone_size: NA
v_call: TRBV4-2

cdr3_aa: CASRVSSNNEQFF
cdr3_nt: TGTGCCAGCAGAGTATCTAGTAACAATGAGCAGTTCTTC
d_call: NA
j_call: TRBJ2-1
clone_size: NA
v_call: TRBV7-3

cdr3_aa: CSVGGSNQPQHF
cdr3_nt: TGCAGCGTCGGGGGTAGCAATCAGCCCCAGCATTTT
d_call: NA
j_call: TRBJ1-5
clone_size: NA
v_call: TRBV29-1

cdr3_aa: CASSPRGFGNQPQHF
cdr3_nt: TGTGCCAGCAGCCCCAGGGGTTTTGGCAATCAGCCCCAGCATTTT
d_call: NA
j_call: TRBJ1-5
clone_size: NA
v_call: TRBV7-2

cdr3_aa: CAWSATTGGRANEKLFF
cdr3_nt: TGTGCCTGGAGTGCAACGACAGGGGGTAGGGCTAATGAAAAACTGTTTTTT
d_call: TRBD1
j_call: TRBJ1-4
clone_size: NA
v_call: TRBV30

cdr3_aa: CSASYRGANQPQHF
cdr3_nt: TGCAGTGCTAGTTACCGAGGCGCCAATCAGCCCCAGCATTTT
d_call: NA
j_call: TRBJ1-5
clone_size: NA
v_call: TRBV20-1

cdr3_aa: CASKLAGRYEQYF
cdr3_nt: TGTGCCAGCAAATTAGCGGGGAGATACGAGCAGTACTTC
d_call: TRBD2
j_call: TRBJ2-7
clone_size: NA
v_call: TRBV6-5

cdr3_aa: CASSQEIGLGTANTEAFF
cdr3_nt: TGTGCCAGCAGCCAAGAAATCGGCTTAGGGACGGCGAACACTGAAGCTTTCTTT
d_call: NA
j_call: TRBJ1-1
clone_size: NA
v_call: TRBV4-2

cdr3_aa: CASSLAASGTDYYGYTF
cdr3_nt: TGTGCCAGCAGCTTAGCTGCCTCCGGGACGGATTATTATGGCTACACCTTC
d_call: NA
j_call: TRBJ1-2
clone_size: NA
v_call: TRBV7-9

cdr3_aa: CASSALLAGEGDTQYF
cdr3_nt: TGTGCCAGCAGTGCTTTACTAGCGGGAGAGGGGGATACGCAGTATTTT
d_call: TRBD2
j_call: TRBJ2-3
clone_size: NA
v_call: TRBV2

cdr3_aa: CASSLDRTQNYGYTF
cdr3_nt: TGTGCCAGCAGCTTGGACCGAACCCAGAACTATGGCTACACCTTC
d_call: NA
j_call: TRBJ1-2
clone_size: NA
v_call: TRBV5-6

cdr3_aa: CASSLDGFMNTEAFF
cdr3_nt: TGCGCCAGCAGCTTGGACGGTTTCATGAACACTGAAGCTTTCTTT
d_call: NA
j_call: TRBJ1-1
clone_size: NA
v_call: TRBV5-1

cdr3_aa: CASSSGPPGNTIYF
cdr3_nt: TGTGCCAGCAGCTCCGGACCTCCTGGAAACACCATATATTTT
d_call: NA
j_call: TRBJ1-3
clone_size: NA
v_call: TRBV7-3

cdr3_aa: CASSPQGKGPAFF
cdr3_nt: TGTGCCAGCAGCCCTCAGGGGAAGGGGCCAGCTTTCTTT
d_call: NA
j_call: TRBJ1-1
clone_size: NA
v_call: TRBV7-2

cdr3_aa: CASSGVLANEQFF
cdr3_nt: TGTGCCAGCAGCGGCGTACTAGCGAATGAGCAGTTCTTC
d_call: TRBD2
j_call: TRBJ2-1
clone_size: NA
v_call: TRBV12-3/TRBV12-4

cdr3_aa: CAISKGQGYEQYF
cdr3_nt: TGTGCCATCAGTAAGGGACAGGGCTACGAGCAGTACTTC
d_call: TRBD1
j_call: TRBJ2-7
clone_size: few
v_call: TRBV10-3

cdr3_aa: CASSSYSGTANYGYTF
cdr3_nt: TGTGCCAGCAGTTCATATTCCGGGACAGCTAACTATGGCTACACCTTC
d_call: TRBD1
j_call: TRBJ1-2
clone_size: NA
v_call: TRBV28

cdr3_aa: CSVANTDTQYF
cdr3_nt: TGCAGCGTTGCCAACACAGATACGCAGTATTTT
d_call: NA
j_call: TRBJ2-3
clone_size: NA
v_call: TRBV29-1

cdr3_aa: CASGPGQGKPNYGYTF
cdr3_nt: TGTGCCAGCGGGCCGGGACAGGGGAAACCTAACTATGGCTACACCTTC
d_call: TRBD1
j_call: TRBJ1-2
clone_size: NA
v_call: TRBV5-6

cdr3_aa: CASNSRRELDF
cdr3_nt: TGTGCCAGCAATTCTCGGCGGGAACTAGACTTC
d_call: NA
j_call: TRBJ2-5
clone_size: NA
v_call: TRBV2

cdr3_aa: CASREQGANEKLFF
cdr3_nt: TGTGCCAGCAGGGAACAGGGGGCGAATGAAAAACTGTTTTTT
d_call: TRBD1
j_call: TRBJ1-4
clone_size: NA
v_call: TRBV2

cdr3_aa: CASSAMGGADTQYF
cdr3_nt: TGTGCCAGCAGTGCCATGGGGGGCGCCGATACGCAGTATTTT
d_call: NA
j_call: TRBJ2-3
clone_size: NA
v_call: TRBV28

cdr3_aa: CASSQGTEAFF
cdr3_nt: TGTGCCAGCAGTCAGGGGACTGAAGCTTTCTTT
d_call: NA
j_call: TRBJ1-1
clone_size: NA
v_call: TRBV12-3/TRBV12-4

cdr3_aa: CASSPLDRRNEKLFF
cdr3_nt: TGTGCCAGCTCACCGCTGGACAGACGGAATGAAAAACTGTTTTTT
d_call: NA
j_call: TRBJ1-4
clone_size: NA
v_call: TRBV18

cdr3_aa: CSVGRQGAPAQYF
cdr3_nt: TGCAGCGTTGGTCGGCAGGGGGCCCCCGCCCAGTACTTC
d_call: TRBD1
j_call: TRBJ2-5
clone_size: NA
v_call: TRBV29-1

cdr3_aa: CASRDRVENEKLFF
cdr3_nt: TGTGCCAGCAGGGACAGGGTAGAAAATGAAAAACTGTTTTTT
d_call: TRBD1
j_call: TRBJ1-4
clone_size: NA
v_call: TRBV6-5

cdr3_aa: CAWSVGGIAEAFF
cdr3_nt: TGTGCCTGGAGTGTAGGTGGAATAGCAGAAGCTTTCTTT
d_call: NA
j_call: TRBJ1-1
clone_size: NA
v_call: TRBV30

cdr3_aa: CSASGGQGAGNTEAFF
cdr3_nt: TGCAGTGCTAGTGGGGGACAGGGGGCCGGGAACACTGAAGCTTTCTTT
d_call: TRBD1
j_call: TRBJ1-1
clone_size: NA
v_call: TRBV20-1

cdr3_aa: CASSLTRDKSGVTEAFF
cdr3_nt: TGCGCCAGCAGCCTAACGAGGGACAAGTCAGGAGTCACTGAAGCTTTCTTT
d_call: NA
j_call: TRBJ1-1
clone_size: few
v_call: TRBV4-1

cdr3_aa: CATSDRAGEPDTQYF
cdr3_nt: TGTGCCACCAGCGATAGGGCGGGGGAGCCAGATACGCAGTATTTT
d_call: TRBD2
j_call: TRBJ2-3
clone_size: NA
v_call: TRBV15

cdr3_aa: CASSQDLPGRVGNQPQHF
cdr3_nt: TGCGCCAGCAGCCAAGATCTACCGGGGAGGGTAGGGAATCAGCCCCAGCATTTT
d_call: NA
j_call: TRBJ1-5
clone_size: NA
v_call: TRBV4-3

cdr3_aa: CASSSGQGNYEQYF
cdr3_nt: TGTGCCAGCAGCTCGGGACAGGGAAACTACGAGCAGTACTTC
d_call: TRBD1
j_call: TRBJ2-7
clone_size: NA
v_call: TRBV7-2

cdr3_aa: CASSPGQGRQPQHF
cdr3_nt: TGTGCCAGCAGCCCGGGACAGGGGAGACAGCCCCAGCATTTT
d_call: TRBD1
j_call: TRBJ1-5
clone_size: NA
v_call: TRBV7-2

cdr3_aa: CASSPTGEYGQPQHF
cdr3_nt: TGCGCCAGCAGCCCGACAGGGGAATACGGTCAGCCCCAGCATTTT
d_call: TRBD1
j_call: TRBJ1-5
clone_size: NA
v_call: TRBV5-1

cdr3_aa: CATRRENNSPLHF
cdr3_nt: TGCGCCACCCGGCGGGAGAATAATTCACCCCTCCACTTT
d_call: NA
j_call: TRBJ1-6
clone_size: NA
v_call: TRBV10-2

cdr3_aa: CASSYNLNTEAFF
cdr3_nt: TGTGCCAGCAGTTACAACCTGAACACTGAAGCTTTCTTT
d_call: NA
j_call: TRBJ1-1
clone_size: NA
v_call: TRBV6-5